This TCR beta chain was found in a study of cytomegalovirus exposure and HLA in healthy donors. PCR was performed using 60 Vbeta and 13 Jbeta primers. The method was immunoSEQ multiplex PCR; TCRdb's version includes in-frame clones alone and lacks a portion of them. The sample has fewer than 250,000 clones; about 81% are singletons. About this clone itself: Its antigen remains unidentified.

Study-wide results and limits: TCR beta chain V- and J-gene trimming was linked, in a later analysis, to a missense variant in DCLRE1C. Through in vitro validation, a few CMV-associated chains were shown to be specific for CMV antigens. Several of the most significant clusters were apparently associated with common viral pathogens in a later analysis. A highly shared variant cluster was judged a likely technical artifact.

CDR1 and CDR2 (germline): SGHTA, FQGNSA. V dropped 2 bases and J dropped 3 bases, with 12 bases sitting between them. CDR3 length: 15 residues. The chain uses TRBV7-2 and TRBJ2-3, with D tentatively TRBD1 (6 bases). This TCR was sampled from a man between 18 and 35 years old in good health and CMV-seronegative. The sequencing sample was made of PBMCs. Written as DNA, the CDR3 is TGTGCCAGCAGCTTAAGTTGGGGGCCGACAGATACGCAGTATTTT. This translates into CASSLSWGPTDTQYF.